A single sample gave rise to the 5 T cell receptor beta chains below, sequenced in a study of sequential checkpoint blockade in melanoma. Only in-frame clones appear in the TCRdb table, and some are missing; sequencing was by immunoSEQ multiplex PCR. There are approximately 22,000 clones in the sample; 82% occur only once, and around a tenth lies in the top ten. Treatment denoted: randomized to nivolumab then ipilimumab (arm A) or the reverse (arm B). This material consisted of CD8+ T cells sorted from blood (inferred from file names), taken from a patient given nivolumab and ipilimumab in sequence. These receptors were obtained from a human donor with melanoma.

The chain has TRBV18 and TRBJ2-7; D unclear. Germline V lookup: CDR1 KGHSH, CDR2 LQKENI. V was shortened by 6 bases and J by 1 base, with 13 bases between the two germline ends. There are 14 residues in the CDR3. The CDR3 sequence: CASSPSTGSYEQYF. The CDR3 DNA is TGTGCCAGCTCCCCTTCGACTGGGTCCTACGAGCAGTACTTC. Filled out from reference TRBV18 and TRBJ2-7, the complete variable domain reads NAGVMQNPRHLVRRRGQEARLRCSPMKGHSHVYWYRQLPEEGLKFMVYLQKENIIDESGMPKERFSAEFPKEGPSILRIQQVVRGDSAAYFCASSPSTGSYEQYFGPGTRLTVT.

This clone was observed a single time. The chain is built from TRBV5-1 and TRBJ2-5; the D gene is possibly TRBD1 (6 bases). The V end lost 4 bases, the J end lost 2 bases, and 15 bases lay between the germline ends. Germline CDR1 is SGHRS and CDR2 is YFSETQ. This CDR3 contains 15 residues. The CDR3 here is CASSQEGRGQETQYF. The CDR3 DNA is TGCGCCAGCAGCCAAGAGGGCAGGGGACAAGAGACCCAGTACTTC.

V is TRBV21-1 and J is TRBJ2-7; the DNA was not used to check the table's D call, TRBD2. TRBV21-1 is a known pseudogene. This CDR3 is built from 15 residues. The CDR3 loop reads CASGRGPPPYYEQYF. The CDR3 DNA is TGTGCCAGCGGGCGGGGTCCTCCTCCCTATTACGAGCAGTACTTC.

The V and J genes are TRBV4-1 and TRBJ1-2, with a tentative D call TRBD1 (5 bases). From germline, CDR1 is MGHRA and CDR2 YSYEKL. Trimming removed 0 bases at V and 8 bases at J, with 10 bases between. This CDR3 comprises 13 residues. The CDR3 DNA reads as TGCGCCAGCAGCCAAGAAGGGGATATAGGCTACACCTTC. Encoded protein: CASSQEGDIGYTF.

The genes are TRBV19 and TRBJ2-1, with TRBD2 matching over 12 bases. The CDR3 is 18 residues long. V shed 5 bases and J 6 bases; nucleotides not matched to a gene: 14. Germline CDR1 is LNHDA and CDR2 is SQIVND (reference sequence). The CDR3 coding sequence is TGTGCCAGTAGTCCCCCCCCGGGACTAGCGGGTCGCCCCAATGAGCAGTTCTTC. This sequence encodes CASSPPPGLAGRPNEQFF.